Sequencing of this T cell receptor (beta chain) was carried out in a study of shared clonotypes between healthy human individuals. General study findings and limits: With few donors, the genetic and exposure-history diversity represented was limited.

Profiling relied on immunoSEQ multiplex PCR, and the TCRdb table lists in-frame clones only, not all of them. The data show about 490,000 clones, with 75% to 85% seen just once and roughly 13% held by the top ten. Comments on this clone: The antigen is not known.

The CDR3 contains 12 residues. Germline values: CDR1 GTSNPN, CDR2 SVGIG (reference sequence). Trimming removed 3 bases from V and 8 bases from J, with 13 bases in between. The chain employs TRBV30 and TRBJ1-2; D might be TRBD1 (5 bases). The sequence derives from a woman in her 40s in good health. Some clones in this sample may be carry-over from other donors' samples. Sequenced material: PBMCs. The CDR3 is CAWRGEKLGYTF. As DNA, the CDR3 is TGTGCCTGGAGGGGGGAAAAGCTCGGCTACACCTTC.